The rows below give T cell receptor beta chains drawn from one sample of a study of T cells in Graves' hyperthyroidism and ophthalmopathy. TCRdb fed the multiplex PCR reads into MiXCR, producing one record per CDR3 protein. Of about 270,000 distinct CDR3 sequences listed, about 25% were seen once; the top ten hold 20% to 30%. Sequencing was performed on blood. These receptors were taken from a man aged 35 to 55 with Graves' hyperthyroidism that later progressed to Graves' ophthalmopathy. Each CDR3 is given with its conserved first and last residue. D genes are given only for firm matches. Size is omitted from some rows. Given values are once, few, many or a class for expanded clones.

J gene	clone size	D gene	V gene	CDR3 DNA	CDR3 protein
TRBJ1-1	-	-	TRBV3-1	TGTGCCAGCAGCCAACGCGGACTGATGAACACTGAAGCTTTCTTT	CASSQRGLMNTEAFF
TRBJ1-2	-	-	TRBV28	TGTGCCAGCAGTTTAACCCAAGCTAACTATGGCTACACCTTC	CASSLTQANYGYTF
TRBJ1-2	many	-	TRBV9	TGTGCCAGCAGCCCAGACAGGTTAAGCTATGGCTACACCTTC	CASSPDRLSYGYTF
TRBJ1-5	many	-	TRBV29-1	TGCAGCGTTGCAAGTACAGGAAATCAGCCCCAGCATTTT	CSVASTGNQPQHF
TRBJ2-7	many	-	TRBV7-8	TGTGCCAGCAGCTTTACGTTAGGGGTTGGTCGCGAGCAGTACTTC	CASSFTLGVGREQYF
TRBJ1-2	many	-	TRBV25-1	TGTGCCAGCAAATCACAGGGCTCTGGCTACACCTTC	CASKSQGSGYTF
TRBJ1-2	many	-	TRBV6-1	TGTGCCAGCAGTGAAGGGTTCTATGGCTACACCTTC	CASSEGFYGYTF
TRBJ1-3	many	TRBD1	TRBV6-1	TGTGCCAGTCTGGGGACAGGGGCTGGAAACACCATATATTTT	CASLGTGAGNTIYF
TRBJ2-3	many	-	TRBV5-5	TGTGCCAGCACCGTCGGAGGGGGGAGCACAGATACGCAGTATTTT	CASTVGGGSTDTQYF
TRBJ2-5	many	TRBD2	TRBV7-2	TGTGCCAGCAGACCGGGAGGGAACCAAGAGACCCAGTACTTC	CASRPGGNQETQYF
TRBJ1-2	few	TRBD1	TRBV6-1	TGCGCCGCCCAGGGGGGGAACTATGGCTACACCTTC	CAAQGGNYGYTF
TRBJ2-7	many	-	TRBV6-5	TGTGCCAGCGGGACTGTAATATCCTACGAGCAGTACTTC	CASGTVISYEQYF
TRBJ2-4	many	-	TRBV4-2	TGTGCCAGCAGCTCGCTGGGGGCCAAAAACATTCAGTACTTC	CASSSLGAKNIQYF
TRBJ2-7	many	TRBD1	TRBV28	TGTGCCAGCAGTTTAAATGGCGGGGGGGGACAGGGGGCCTTATACGAGCAGTACTTC	CASSLNGGGGQGALYEQYF
TRBJ1-2	many	-	TRBV7-2	TGTGCCAGCAGCGCCCAAGGGGGGCGATCCGGTGGCTACACCTTC	CASSAQGGRSGGYTF
TRBJ2-4	-	-	TRBV11-2	TGTGCCAGCAGCCCAACGGAGGAGTGGGGAGACATTCAGTACTTC	CASSPTEEWGDIQYF
TRBJ2-2	many	-	TRBV28	TGTGCCAGCACCAAACAACGGGGTCCCGGGGAGCTGTTTTTT	CASTKQRGPGELFF
TRBJ2-7	many	-	TRBV18	TGTGCCAGCTCACCACGGGACGACGAGCAGTACTTC	CASSPRDDEQYF
TRBJ2-7	many	TRBD2	TRBV20-1	TGCAGTGCCCCCGAGGTAGCGGGATTGAGCTACGAGCAGTACTTC	CSAPEVAGLSYEQYF
TRBJ1-2	many	TRBD1	TRBV29-1	TGCAGCGTTACGGGACAGGGCTATGGCTACACCTTC	CSVTGQGYGYTF
TRBJ2-7	-	TRBD2	TRBV12-3/TRBV12-4	TGTGCCAGCAGTTCTTTCGGGCTAGCGGGAGGCTACGAGCAGTACTTC	CASSSFGLAGGYEQYF
TRBJ2-5	many	-	TRBV5-1	TGCGCCAGCGGGGTATTGACGGGGAGAGAGACCCAGTACTTC	CASGVLTGRETQYF
TRBJ2-5	many	TRBD1	TRBV5-5	TGTGCCAGTAAAACAGGGGACCAAGAGACCCAGTACTTC	CASKTGDQETQYF
TRBJ1-4	-	TRBD1	TRBV11-3	TGTGCCAGCAGCCGAATGGGGACAGAACTGTTTTTT	CASSRMGTELFF
TRBJ2-3	-	TRBD1	TRBV27	TGTGCCAGCAGTTTAACAGGGGTTAGCACAGATACGCAGTATTTT	CASSLTGVSTDTQYF
TRBJ1-6	many	TRBD1	TRBV11-2	TGTGCCAGCAGCCAAGCAGGGACAGGGCCTTCACCCCTCCACTTT	CASSQAGTGPSPLHF
TRBJ1-1	many	-	TRBV7-3	TGTGCCACCAGCCAGGGTATGAGTACTGAAGCTTTCTTT	CATSQGMSTEAFF
TRBJ2-7	-	-	TRBV7-2	TGTGCCAGCAGCCCAAAGCGGACCCAATCCTACGAGCAGTACTTC	CASSPKRTQSYEQYF
TRBJ2-2	many	-	TRBV3-1	TGTGCCAGCAGCCAAGGAACGGGAGAGACCGGGGAGCTGTTTTTT	CASSQGTGETGELFF
TRBJ2-3	many	-	TRBV2	TGTGCCAGCAGTGATTTAGGGGCAGATACGCAGTATTTT	CASSDLGADTQYF
TRBJ2-7	-	TRBD2	TRBV6-1	TGTGCCAGCAGTCTTAGCGGGGCGACGGCCTACGAGCAGTACTTC	CASSLSGATAYEQYF
TRBJ2-5	-	-	TRBV6-1	TGTGCCAGCCCCGGGACCCACCAAGAGACCCAGTACTTC	CASPGTHQETQYF
TRBJ2-2	many	TRBD1	TRBV3-1	TGTGCCAGCAGCCACAGACCGGGGACAGAGAACACCGGGGAGCTGTTTTTT	CASSHRPGTENTGELFF
TRBJ2-2	many	-	TRBV9	TGTGCCAGCAGCGAAATGGGCGGGGAGCTGTTTTTT	CASSEMGGELFF
TRBJ2-7	many	TRBD2	TRBV5-1	TGCGCCAGCCAGACGACTAGCGGTCCCTACGAGCAGTACTTC	CASQTTSGPYEQYF
TRBJ1-2	many	-	TRBV20-1	TGCAGTGCTAGAGATCAAACAGGACGATATGGCTACACCTTC	CSARDQTGRYGYTF
TRBJ2-7	-	TRBD2	TRBV6-2/TRBV6-3	TGTGCCAGCAGTTACGGCGGGACTAGCGCTTACGAGCAGTACTTC	CASSYGGTSAYEQYF
TRBJ2-7	-	-	TRBV6-1	TGTGCCAGCAGTGAATTCAAGGATTTCTCCTACGAGCAGTACTTC	CASSEFKDFSYEQYF
TRBJ1-2	many	-	TRBV12-3/TRBV12-4	TGTGCCAGCAGGCTGGGGACGGCTGTAAACTATGGCTACACCTTC	CASRLGTAVNYGYTF